Listed below are T cell receptor beta chains from one sample, sequenced in a study of spatial heterogeneity in lung cancer. Each CDR3 protein is one row after TCRdb ran MiXCR on the 5' RACE reads. The sample yields 2,000 to 2,500 distinct CDR3 sequences, approximately 6% seen once. The source material was lung tumor tissue, sampled at surgery. The receptors stem from a male donor with early-stage non-small cell lung cancer. Each CDR3 is given with its conserved first and last residue. Fields, in order: CDR3 length, V gene, CDR3 protein.

len: 14
v_gene: TRBV20-1
CDR3aa: CSARSVSGKAGYTF

len: 14
v_gene: TRBV7-2
CDR3aa: CASSLGTSPDTQYF

len: 13
v_gene: TRBV20-1
CDR3aa: CSARRGSYNEQFF

len: 13
v_gene: TRBV27
CDR3aa: CASSPDYHPVQFF

len: 14
v_gene: TRBV11-3
CDR3aa: CASSPGWASYEQYF

len: 13
v_gene: TRBV20-1
CDR3aa: CSASSAGGNEQFF

len: 11
v_gene: TRBV6-2/TRBV6-3
CDR3aa: CASTGAYEQYF

len: 15
v_gene: TRBV7-2
CDR3aa: CASSLTGRGQDEQFF

len: 12
v_gene: TRBV9
CDR3aa: CASSVSTGELFF

len: 13
v_gene: TRBV7-9
CDR3aa: CASSLIADGELFF

len: 15
v_gene: TRBV6-1
CDR3aa: CASSEPGQGKETQYF

len: 15
v_gene: TRBV13
CDR3aa: CASSFSGERVNGYTF

len: 16
v_gene: TRBV10-3
CDR3aa: CAISASGAPLYNEQFF

len: 15
v_gene: TRBV6-1
CDR3aa: CASSLRDTSSYEQYF

len: 14
v_gene: TRBV7-2
CDR3aa: CASSLSVRATEAFF

len: 16
v_gene: TRBV10-2
CDR3aa: CASSESKRGGNNEQFF

len: 14
v_gene: TRBV20-1
CDR3aa: CSAGPLQGWETQYF

len: 14
v_gene: TRBV5-6
CDR3aa: CATDGQGAGETQYF

len: 12
v_gene: TRBV28
CDR3aa: CASSRTVSEQFF

len: 14
v_gene: TRBV12-5
CDR3aa: CASGSGGAYNEQFF

len: 14
v_gene: TRBV20-1
CDR3aa: CSATTGSRTDTQYF

len: 15
v_gene: TRBV20-1
CDR3aa: CSATPQWLPTGGLFF

len: 15
v_gene: TRBV3-1
CDR3aa: CASSPPSLGGGELFF

len: 13
v_gene: TRBV23-1
CDR3aa: CASIPTSPGELFF

len: 18
v_gene: TRBV7-2
CDR3aa: CASSQRGLAGESTGELFF

len: 17
v_gene: TRBV9
CDR3aa: CASSVDPGASGRETQYF

len: 15
v_gene: TRBV6-5
CDR3aa: CASRMQLAGLYEQYF

len: 16
v_gene: TRBV7-9
CDR3aa: CASSPSGMIGTGELFF

len: 14
v_gene: TRBV7-2
CDR3aa: CASRWGRGSRELFF

len: 12
v_gene: TRBV20-1
CDR3aa: CSARAGAGELFF

len: 13
v_gene: TRBV10-3
CDR3aa: CAISTRELETQYF

len: 13
v_gene: TRBV5-1
CDR3aa: CASSSQGTGELFF

len: 14
v_gene: TRBV10-3
CDR3aa: CAISDSGTTYEQYF

len: 18
v_gene: TRBV28
CDR3aa: CASSGPGTGGNSGNTIYF

len: 14
v_gene: TRBV11-1
CDR3aa: CASSLDRFRETQYF

len: 15
v_gene: TRBV6-1
CDR3aa: CASSEPGKYQETQYF

len: 12
v_gene: TRBV12-3/TRBV12-4
CDR3aa: CASATGNYEQYF

len: 14
v_gene: TRBV29-1
CDR3aa: CSVGGAGHQETQYF

len: 14
v_gene: TRBV7-9
CDR3aa: CASSLTSVTDTQYF

len: 15
v_gene: TRBV5-1
CDR3aa: CASSYGLAGGSEQYF

len: 16
v_gene: TRBV4-2
CDR3aa: CASSQVSQAGVNEQYF

len: 15
v_gene: TRBV5-1
CDR3aa: CASSLGRQGSNEQFF

len: 17
v_gene: TRBV3-1
CDR3aa: CASSSQPGLAVPREQYF

len: 13
v_gene: TRBV28
CDR3aa: CASRGGGSNEQFF

len: 12
v_gene: TRBV29-1
CDR3aa: CSVTRAEDTQYF

len: 15
v_gene: TRBV18
CDR3aa: CASSPPDREDYGYTF

len: 12
v_gene: TRBV7-2
CDR3aa: CASSWDYNEQFF

len: 16
v_gene: TRBV7-2
CDR3aa: CASRPPLGGNYNEQFF

len: 12
v_gene: TRBV20-1
CDR3aa: CSASDRGYEQYF